A single sample gave rise to the 30 T cell receptor beta chains below, sequenced in a study of shared clonotypes between healthy human individuals. The protocol was immunoSEQ multiplex PCR, while the TCRdb copy is restricted to in-frame clones and leaves out a portion. The sample gives under 2.5 million clones, roughly 92% of which show up once; around 0.38% is in the top ten. The sequenced sample consisted of naive CD4+ T cells from PBMCs. The subset here: CD45RA+ positively selected. These receptors came from a man in his late teens or twenties in good health. Some clones in this sample may be carry-over from other donors' samples.

The count of this clone is one. The chain couples TRBV21-1 to TRBJ1-3; the tabulated D call, TRBD1, remains unverified against the DNA. TRBV21-1 corresponds to a pseudogene. The CDR3 spans 14 residues. DNA for the CDR3: TGTGCCAGCAGCAAAGGGGCTATTGGAAACACCATATATTTT. It translates to CASSKGAIGNTIYF.

This clone was detected once. The chain combines TRBV28 with TRBJ1-2; D gene unclear. This CDR3 is 14 amino acids long. The germline CDR1 and CDR2 sequences are MDHEN and SYDVKM. Trimming stripped 2 bases from V and 3 bases from J, with 10 bases between. CDR3 loop: CASSLPAHYYGYTF. CDR3 DNA: TGTGCCAGCAGTTTACCAGCCCATTACTATGGCTACACCTTC.

The rearrangement joins TRBV21-1 to TRBJ2-3; TRBD1 reflects the table's D call only, with no check against the DNA. TRBV21-1 is labeled a pseudogene. The CDR3 covers 14 residues. The CDR3 region is CASVGGLQGDTQYF. The CDR3 coding sequence is TGTGCCAGCGTCGGGGGCCTACAGGGGGATACGCAGTATTTT.

Concerning this clone: Other DNA sequences within the sample encode an identical CDR3. V and J are TRBV5-1 and TRBJ2-5; TRBD2 matches at 9 bases. The V gene end was trimmed by 0 bases and the J gene end by 3 bases; junction bases not matched to a gene: 6. This CDR3 contains 16 residues. Germline assignment: CDR1 SGHRS and CDR2 YFSETQ. CDR3 in amino acids: CASSLGLAGVEETQYF. In DNA form, the CDR3 reads TGCGCCAGCAGCTTGGGGTTAGCGGGGGTAGAAGAGACCCAGTACTTC.

The chain has TRBV30 and TRBJ2-7, with 10 positions matching TRBD1. Losses at the gene ends were 2 bases for V and 6 bases for J; bases not matched to a gene: 7. This CDR3 is built from 14 residues. Germline values: CDR1 GTSNPN, CDR2 SVGIG (reference sequence). As DNA, the CDR3 is TGTGCCTGGAGTTGGGACAGGGGAGTCGGCGAGCAGTACTTC. This encodes CAWSWDRGVGEQYF.

The gene calls are TRBV5-1 and TRBJ2-2, with D uncertain. Germline lookup yields CDR1 SGHRS and CDR2 YFSETQ. The V and J ends lost 2 bases and 0 bases respectively, with 11 bases between them. The CDR3 spans 16 residues. CDR3 sequence reads: CASSLRPTANTGELFF. DNA for the CDR3: TGCGCCAGCAGCTTACGACCCACGGCGAACACCGGGGAGCTGTTTTTT.

The chain employs TRBV4-1 and TRBJ2-4; the D gene is possibly TRBD2 (5 bases). This CDR3 is 14 amino acids long. Germline values: CDR1 MGHRA, CDR2 YSYEKL. V shed 2 bases and J shed 8 bases, with 13 bases lying between them. DNA of the CDR3: TGCGCCAGCAGCCAACTGATGAGGGTAGACATTCAGTACTTC. This sequence encodes CASSQLMRVDIQYF.

The chain employs TRBV7-2 and TRBJ2-7; tentatively, D is TRBD2 (6 bases). Trimming removed 1 base from V and 1 base from J, with 11 bases in between. The CDR3 is made up of 15 amino acids. The V gene's germline CDR1 is SGHTA and CDR2 FQGNSA. The CDR3 reads CASSLGGDGSYEQYF. In DNA form, the CDR3 reads TGTGCCAGCAGCTTAGGGGGGGACGGATCCTACGAGCAGTACTTC.

The chain carries TRBV5-5 and TRBJ1-1, with D possibly TRBD1 on 5 matching bases. The V end lost 2 bases, the J end lost 3 bases, and 11 bases lay between the germline ends. Germline CDR1 is SGHKS and CDR2 is YYEKEE (reference sequence). The CDR3 contains 14 residues. Here the CDR3 DNA reads TGTGCCAGCAGCTTACTTCAGGGCCACACTGAAGCTTTCTTT. Residues: CASSLLQGHTEAFF.

J is TRBJ2-7 and V is TRBV4-1, with D possibly matching TRBD1 (5 bases). V lost 2 bases and J lost 1, with 18 bases in between. The CDR3 runs to 17 residues. The germline CDR1 and CDR2 sequences are MGHRA and YSYEKL. The CDR3 DNA sequence: TGCGCCAGCAGCCAACAAGCGACCAAGCAGGGATCCTACGAGCAGTACTTC. Translating it yields CASSQQATKQGSYEQYF.

This clone appeared once. The chain joins TRBV27 to TRBJ2-2; TRBD2 matches 11 bases. The CDR3 extends over 16 amino acids. CDR1 and CDR2 (germline): MNHEY, SMNVEV (reference sequence). With V trimmed by 1 base and J by 8 bases, 6 bases remained unmatched. CDR3 residues: CASSLWLAGGLGELFF. DNA of the CDR3: TGTGCCAGCAGTTTATGGCTAGCGGGAGGATTAGGGGAGCTGTTTTTT.

V and J are TRBV12-5 and TRBJ1-1; 8 bases agree with TRBD1. Germline lookup yields CDR1 LGHNT and CDR2 FRNRAP. This CDR3 spans 18 amino acids. With 6 bases clipped from V and 5 bases from J, the junction kept 20 bases outside the gene matches. CDR3 nucleotides: TGTGCTAGTGGCCGTGGCCCCGGCCAGGGGGCGGCGGGGACTGAAGCTTTCTTT. Translating it yields CASGRGPGQGAAGTEAFF. The entire variable domain, with the rest obtained from reference TRBV12-5 and TRBJ1-1, is as follows: DARVTQTPRHKVTEMGQEVTMRCQPILGHNTVFWYRQTMMQGLELLAYFRNRAPLDDSGMPKDRFSAEMPDATLATLKIQPSEPRDSAVYFCASGRGPGQGAAGTEAFFGQGTRLTVV.

The chain carries TRBV5-1 and TRBJ1-4, with D maybe TRBD1 (5 bases). CDR3 size: 14 residues. Trimming took off 4 bases at V and 5 bases at J, with 12 bases between the two ends. Germline-derived CDR1 and CDR2 are SGHRS and YFSETQ. CDR3 amino acids: CASSMLGPNEKLFF. DNA of the CDR3: TGCGCCAGCAGCATGTTGGGACCAAATGAAAAACTGTTTTTT.

This clone was counted a single time. This chain connects TRBV5-1 to TRBJ2-3; D remains unclear. The CDR3 length is 16 residues. Germline-derived CDR1 and CDR2 are SGHRS and YFSETQ. The ends were cut back, 0 bases at V and 1 base at J, with 12 bases in the middle. This chain's CDR3 is CASSLAGSAGTDTQYF. For the CDR3, the DNA is TGCGCCAGCAGCTTGGCTGGGTCGGCGGGCACAGATACGCAGTATTTT.

The V call is TRBV5-1, the J call TRBJ2-7; D gene unclear. The CDR3 has 13 amino acids. Germline V gives CDR1 SGHRS, CDR2 YFSETQ. Trimming cost V 0 bases and J 2 bases, with 6 bases left between them. The CDR3 bases are TGCGCCAGCAGCTTGGACTATACCTACGAGCAGTACTTC. Translation: CASSLDYTYEQYF.

The genes are TRBV7-8 and TRBJ2-3, with a possible D match to TRBD2 (7 bases). Germline CDR1 is SGHVS and CDR2 is FQNEAQ. Trimming shortened V by 8 bases and J by 4 bases, and 19 bases separated the two germline ends. There are 15 residues in the CDR3. This CDR3 is CASFLAGAGPDTQYF. The CDR3 DNA reads TGTGCCAGCTTCCTGGCGGGGGCCGGTCCAGATACGCAGTATTTT.

The J gene is TRBJ2-3, the V gene TRBV27; TRBD2 agrees at 10 bases. Germline CDR1 is MNHEY and CDR2 is SMNVEV (reference sequence). The CDR3 has 18 residues. V lost 2 bases to trimming and J lost 1 base; unmatched junction nucleotides: 9. The CDR3, as DNA: TGTGCCAGCAGTTTAAAACTAGCGGGGTCATTCGGCACAGATACGCAGTATTTT. Translating it yields CASSLKLAGSFGTDTQYF.

In regard to this clone: In the same sample, other DNA sequences code for this CDR3. The J gene is TRBJ2-5, the V gene TRBV5-1, with 8 bases lining up with TRBD1. Per germline, CDR1 SGHRS and CDR2 YFSETQ. J was trimmed by 4 bases and V by 2 bases; bases with no gene match: 1. This CDR3 has 13 residues. The CDR3 nucleotides read TGCGCCAGCAGCTTAACAGGGGGAGAGACCCAGTACTTC. Translated: CASSLTGGETQYF.

This clone has just one count. The chain employs TRBV5-1 and TRBJ2-1; D may be TRBD2 (6 bases). The V gene's germline CDR1 is SGHRS and CDR2 YFSETQ. Trimming stripped 0 bases from V and 6 bases from J, with 16 bases between. The length of the CDR3 is 16 residues. CDR3 coding DNA: TGCGCCAGCAGCTTGGGGGTAGCGGTGGGCCTCAATGAGCAGTTCTTC. Translating it yields CASSLGVAVGLNEQFF. Combining the CDR3 with reference TRBV5-1 and TRBJ2-1 gives the whole variable domain KAGVTQTPRYLIKTRGQQVTLSCSPISGHRSVSWYQQTPGQGLQFLFEYFSETQRNKGNFPGRFSGRQFSNSRSEMNVSTLELGDSALYLCASSLGVAVGLNEQFFGPGTRLTVL.

The chain combines TRBV30 with TRBJ2-7; 9 bases are a match to TRBD2. Trimming at V came to 0 bases and at J to 3 bases, leaving 3 bases not matched to a gene. The CDR3 length is 14 residues. The germline V gene encodes CDR1 GTSNPN and CDR2 SVGIG (reference sequence). The CDR3 DNA is TGTGCCTGGAGTGTGGCTAGCGGGATCTACGAGCAGTACTTC. Its translation is CAWSVASGIYEQYF.

In this sample, this clone turned up once. The gene calls are TRBV7-2 and TRBJ1-1, with D perhaps TRBD1 (6 bases). The CDR3 is 13 residues long. V lost 4 bases, J lost 6 bases, and 12 bases lay in between. Germline V gene sequence: CDR1 SGHTA, CDR2 FQGNSA. CDR3 loop: CASSSYRASEAFF. The CDR3 nucleotides are TGTGCCAGCAGCTCTTACAGGGCGTCTGAAGCTTTCTTT.

The chain recombines TRBV10-3 with TRBJ1-2; D gene unclear. The CDR3 loop spans 16 amino acids. V gave up 0 bases and J gave up 0 bases, with 11 bases separating them. Per germline, CDR1 ENHRY and CDR2 SYGVKD. CDR3 loop: CAISESGQIANYGYTF. CDR3 nucleotide sequence: TGTGCCATCAGTGAGTCCGGGCAGATAGCTAACTATGGCTACACCTTC.

The chain uses TRBV5-6 and TRBJ2-2; TRBD2 matches at 12 bases. The germline V gene encodes CDR1 SGHDT and CDR2 YYEEEE. V lost 4 bases and J lost 2; bases outside the gene matches: 12. This CDR3 has 19 amino acids. The chain's CDR3 is CASSLAGLAGGPNTGELFF. CDR3 nucleotides: TGTGCCAGCAGCCTCGCCGGCCTAGCGGGAGGGCCCAACACCGGGGAGCTGTTTTTT.

The rearrangement links TRBV14 to TRBJ2-2; TRBD2 matches at 8 bases. Looked up from germline, CDR1 is SGHDN and CDR2 is FVKESK. The CDR3 is made up of 17 amino acids. V lost 0 bases to trimming and J lost 5 bases; unmatched junction nucleotides: 8. The CDR3 here is CASSQDWWASGTGELFF. DNA for the CDR3: TGTGCCAGCAGCCAAGATTGGTGGGCTAGCGGGACCGGGGAGCTGTTTTTT.

The rearrangement links TRBV27 to TRBJ2-4; D is undetermined. V lost 4 bases and J lost 1, with 5 bases in between. CDR1 MNHEY and CDR2 SMNVEV come from the germline V gene (reference sequence). There are 13 residues in the CDR3. The CDR3 loop is CASSSWAKNIQYF. The CDR3 DNA sequence: TGTGCCAGCAGTTCCTGGGCCAAAAACATTCAGTACTTC.

V gene TRBV6-5 combines with J gene TRBJ1-5; D call uncertain. V was pared by 4 bases and J by 6 bases, with 4 bases between. The CDR3 sequence is 11 residues long. Germline CDR1 and CDR2: MNHEY and SVGAGI. This CDR3 is CASSLGQPQHF. The CDR3 nucleotides read TGTGCCAGCAGTTTAGGTCAGCCCCAGCATTTT.

The rearrangement joins TRBV2 to TRBJ1-1, with 7 nucleotides matching TRBD1. V shed 6 bases, J shed 0 bases, and the junction held 7 bases outside the gene matches. The germline V gene has CDR1 SNHLY and CDR2 FYNNEI. This CDR3 is built from 15 residues. The chain's CDR3 is CASSFPGGVNTEAFF. CDR3 in DNA: TGTGCCAGCAGCTTTCCAGGGGGGGTGAACACTGAAGCTTTCTTT.

This clone showed up just once. The chain carries TRBV18 and TRBJ2-7, with 8 bases lining up with TRBD1. The V and J ends lost 0 bases and 1 base, in that order; junction bases with no gene match: 2. CDR1 and CDR2 (germline): KGHSH, LQKENI. The CDR3 sequence is 15 residues long. In DNA, the CDR3 is TGTGCCAGCTCACCACCGGACAGGGATTCCTACGAGCAGTACTTC. Translation gives CASSPPDRDSYEQYF.

The rearrangement joins TRBV2 to TRBJ1-3; D call uncertain. With 4 bases removed from V and 0 bases from J, the gap between germline ends came to 13 bases. There are 16 residues in the CDR3. Germline lookup yields CDR1 SNHLY and CDR2 FYNNEI. The CDR3 DNA reads as TGTGCCAGCAGTGCCAGATGGGCGAGCTCTGGAAACACCATATATTTT. It codes for CASSARWASSGNTIYF.

The V and J genes are TRBV5-6 and TRBJ1-4, with 7 bases aligning to TRBD1. In germline, CDR1 is SGHDT, CDR2 YYEEEE. CDR3 length: 15 residues. Germline trimming cut 1 base from V and 2 bases from J; bases unmatched to any gene: 2. The CDR3 reads CASSLPGQTNEKLFF. The CDR3 region has the DNA TGTGCCAGCAGCTTGCCGGGACAGACTAATGAAAAACTGTTTTTT.